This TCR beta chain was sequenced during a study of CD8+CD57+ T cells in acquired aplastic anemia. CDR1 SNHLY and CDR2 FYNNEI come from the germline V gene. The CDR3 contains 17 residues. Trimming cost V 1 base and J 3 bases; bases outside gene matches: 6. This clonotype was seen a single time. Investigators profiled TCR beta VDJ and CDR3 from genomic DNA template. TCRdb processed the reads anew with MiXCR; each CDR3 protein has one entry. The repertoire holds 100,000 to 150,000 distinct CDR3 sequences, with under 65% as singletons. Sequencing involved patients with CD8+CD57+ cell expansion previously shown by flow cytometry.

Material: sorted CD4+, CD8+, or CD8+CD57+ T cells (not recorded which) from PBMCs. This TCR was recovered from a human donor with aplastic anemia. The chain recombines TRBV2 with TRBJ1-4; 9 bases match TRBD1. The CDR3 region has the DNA TGTGCCAGCAGTGAAGGGGACAGGGTATTCGCTAATGAAAAACTGTTTTTT. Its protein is CASSEGDRVFANEKLFF.